The entry that follows covers one TCR beta chain sequence. The data stem from a study of blood T cell repertoires in COVID-19. Study context: The cDNA or gDNA used as material had been derived from T cells, B-cell-depleted T cells, or PBMCs.

The ends lost 1 base at V and 3 bases at J; junction bases unmatched: 5. CDR1 is LGHNA, CDR2 YSLEER, per germline. The CDR3 has 15 amino acids. Assay: immunoSEQ multiplex PCR; the TCRdb copy retains only in-frame clones and omits some. The sample gives fewer than 70,000 clones, roughly 88% of which show up once; about 3% is in the top ten. This receptor was taken from a human donor in a cohort sampled during active COVID-19. Sequenced: peripheral blood. The chain couples TRBV4-3 to TRBJ1-2, with 7 bases lining up with TRBD1. CDR3 coding DNA: TGCGCCAGCAGCCAAGCACAGGGGTTACACTATGGCTACACCTTC. Residues: CASSQAQGLHYGYTF.